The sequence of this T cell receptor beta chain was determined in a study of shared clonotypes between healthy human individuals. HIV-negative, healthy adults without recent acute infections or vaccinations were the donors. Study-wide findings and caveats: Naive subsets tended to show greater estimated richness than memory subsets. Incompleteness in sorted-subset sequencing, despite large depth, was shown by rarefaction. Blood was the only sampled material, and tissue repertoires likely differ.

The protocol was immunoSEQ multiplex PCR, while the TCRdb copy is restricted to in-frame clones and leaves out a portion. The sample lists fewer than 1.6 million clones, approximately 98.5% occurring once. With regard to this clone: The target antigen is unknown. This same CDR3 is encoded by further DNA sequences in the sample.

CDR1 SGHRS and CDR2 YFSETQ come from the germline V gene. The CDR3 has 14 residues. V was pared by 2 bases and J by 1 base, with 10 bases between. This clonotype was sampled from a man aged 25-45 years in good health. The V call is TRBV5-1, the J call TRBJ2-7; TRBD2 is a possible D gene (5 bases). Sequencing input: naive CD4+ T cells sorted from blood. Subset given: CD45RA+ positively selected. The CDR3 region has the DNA TGCGCCAGCAGCTTAGCTCGGGGTTCCTACGAGCAGTACTTC. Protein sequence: CASSLARGSYEQYF.